The rows below give T cell receptor beta chains drawn from one sample of a study of Ad26.COV2.S vaccination and SARS-CoV-2 variants. TCRdb's copy holds only in-frame clones and misses some; the assay was immunoSEQ multiplex PCR. Of around 300,000 clones in the sample, almost 90% were seen once. The sequencing used peripheral blood, collected in a trial of Ad26.COV2.S vaccine versus placebo. All receptors come from a person between 18 and 60 years old who received the Ad26.COV2.S COVID-19 vaccine or a placebo. The CDR3 runs from the conserved cysteine through the conserved F or W. Fields, in order: clone size, V gene, D gene, J gene, CDR3 protein, CDR3 DNA. A D gene is named only where the DNA matches it firmly. Not all rows give a size; the values are once, few, many and, for expanded clones, a class.

>few|TRBV10-3|TRBD1|TRBJ2-7
CAISGLGTETYEQYF
TGTGCCATCAGTGGTCTCGGGACAGAAACCTACGAGCAGTACTTC
>-|TRBV4-1|-|TRBJ1-4
CASSHRTATNEKLFF
TGCGCCAGCAGCCACCGGACAGCAACTAATGAAAAACTGTTTTTT
>-|TRBV14|-|TRBJ2-1
CASSQDFGGVYEQFF
TGTGCCAGCAGCCAAGATTTTGGGGGTGTTTATGAGCAGTTCTTC
>-|TRBV5-4|-|TRBJ2-2
CASSLVEGLKAGELFF
TGTGCCAGCAGCTTGGTTGAGGGGTTGAAGGCCGGGGAGCTGTTTTTT
>-|TRBV28|TRBD2|TRBJ2-1
CASSPQASGLYNEQFF
TGTGCCAGCAGTCCCCAGGCTAGCGGTCTTTACAATGAGCAGTTCTTC
>-|TRBV7-9|-|TRBJ2-6
CASRDRANVLTF
TGTGCCAGCAGGGACCGGGCCAACGTCCTGACTTTC
>-|TRBV9|-|TRBJ2-3
CASSVEGAGTDTQYF
TGTGCCAGCAGCGTAGAAGGGGCCGGGACAGATACGCAGTATTTT
>-|TRBV5-1|TRBD1|TRBJ1-2
CASSRDRGQVIHGYTF
TGCGCCAGCAGCAGAGACAGGGGACAGGTAATCCATGGCTACACCTTC
>-|TRBV7-2|-|TRBJ1-1
CASSFPTGLYTEAFF
TGTGCCAGCAGCTTCCCCACAGGGCTGTACACTGAAGCTTTCTTT
>once|TRBV15|-|TRBJ2-1
CATSGSIGVEQFF
TGTGCCACCAGCGGAAGCATAGGAGTTGAGCAGTTCTTC
>-|TRBV7-9|TRBD2|TRBJ2-2
CASSRKTSGSTGELFF
TGTGCCAGCAGCCGTAAGACTAGCGGGAGCACCGGGGAGCTGTTTTTT
>-|TRBV27|-|TRBJ2-7
CASSFVDRSEQYF
TGTGCCAGCAGTTTCGTTGACCGGAGCGAGCAGTACTTC
>-|TRBV19|-|TRBJ1-1
CASSLWGGSTEAFF
TGTGCCAGTAGTCTCTGGGGGGGTTCCACTGAAGCTTTCTTT
>-|TRBV19|TRBD1|TRBJ1-1
CASRGQGEATEAFF
TGTGCCAGTAGAGGACAGGGGGAGGCCACTGAAGCTTTCTTT
>-|TRBV30|-|TRBJ1-5
CAWTSRTGSWPQHF
TGTGCCTGGACCAGTCGCACAGGGAGTTGGCCCCAGCATTTT
>-|TRBV4-1|-|TRBJ1-5
CASSQDQFFSGPQHF
TGCGCCAGCAGCCAAGACCAATTTTTTTCGGGGCCCCAGCATTTT
>-|TRBV15|TRBD1|TRBJ1-2
CATSSRDRLSYGYTF
TGTGCCACCAGCTCCCGGGACAGATTATCCTATGGCTACACCTTC
>-|TRBV7-2|TRBD2|TRBJ2-1
CASSSGLAGGNEQFF
TGTGCCAGCAGCTCGGGACTAGCGGGGGGAAATGAGCAGTTCTTC
>-|TRBV6-5|-|TRBJ1-1
CASSYSPTDEAFF
TGTGCCAGCAGTTACTCGCCGACAGATGAAGCTTTCTTT
>-|TRBV5-1|TRBD2|TRBJ2-1
CASSPRLAGDVYEQFF
TGCGCCAGCAGCCCTCGACTAGCGGGAGATGTCTATGAGCAGTTCTTC
>-|TRBV7-9|TRBD1|TRBJ2-7
CASSPWTGDIYEQYF
TGTGCCAGCAGCCCGTGGACAGGGGACATATACGAGCAGTACTTC
>-|TRBV5-4|TRBD1|TRBJ1-1
CASSFQTGVYTEAFF
TGTGCCAGCAGCTTCCAGACAGGGGTCTACACTGAAGCTTTCTTT
>-|TRBV5-6|-|TRBJ2-2
CASSEGNTGELFF
TGTGCCAGCAGTGAGGGGAACACCGGGGAGCTGTTTTTT
>-|TRBV29-1|TRBD1|TRBJ2-1
CSTGTGGYNEQFF
TGCAGCACCGGGACAGGGGGTTACAATGAGCAGTTCTTC
>-|TRBV6-4|-|TRBJ1-1
CASSAWAGAGTEAFF
TGTGCCAGCAGTGCCTGGGCAGGCGCGGGCACTGAAGCTTTCTTT
>-|TRBV7-3|-|TRBJ1-6
CASSLSGSPLHF
TGTGCCAGCAGCTTATCGGGCTCACCCCTCCACTTT
>-|TRBV6-2/TRBV6-3|TRBD2|TRBJ2-5
CASSHSPTSGRGQETQYF
TGTGCCAGCAGTCACTCCCCGACTAGCGGGAGGGGACAAGAGACCCAGTACTTC
>-|TRBV7-9|-|TRBJ2-6
CASSPPRVDGNVLTF
TGTGCCAGCAGCCCCCCGCGAGTAGATGGCAACGTCCTGACTTTC